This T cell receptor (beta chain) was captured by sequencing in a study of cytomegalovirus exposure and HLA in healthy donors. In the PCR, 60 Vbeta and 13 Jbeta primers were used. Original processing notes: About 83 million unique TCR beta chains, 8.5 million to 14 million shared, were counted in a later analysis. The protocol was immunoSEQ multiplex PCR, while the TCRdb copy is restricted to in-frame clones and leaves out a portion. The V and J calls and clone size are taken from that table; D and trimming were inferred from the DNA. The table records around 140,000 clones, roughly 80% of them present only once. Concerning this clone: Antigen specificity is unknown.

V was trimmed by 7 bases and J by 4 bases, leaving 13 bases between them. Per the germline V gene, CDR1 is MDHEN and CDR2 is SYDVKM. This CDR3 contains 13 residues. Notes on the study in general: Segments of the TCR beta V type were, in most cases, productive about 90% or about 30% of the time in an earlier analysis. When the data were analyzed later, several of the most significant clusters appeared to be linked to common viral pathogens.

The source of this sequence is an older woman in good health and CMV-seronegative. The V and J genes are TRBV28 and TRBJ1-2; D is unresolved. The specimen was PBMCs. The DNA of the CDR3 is TGTGCCAGCAACCCCCCAGGTTCCTATGGCTACACCTTC. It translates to CASNPPGSYGYTF.